These T cell receptor beta chains were read from a single sample in a study of T cell responses to AZD1222 COVID-19 vaccine. Some clones are missing from TCRdb's copy, which holds only in-frame ones; the method was immunoSEQ multiplex PCR. The table includes roughly 180,000 clones, 91% detected once. The source was peripheral blood, collected 28 days after the second AZD1222 dose. The origin of the receptors is an adult who received the AZD1222 COVID-19 vaccine. Each CDR3 is given with its conserved first and last residue. D genes are given only for firm matches. Clone size appears in some rows only: once, few, many, or a class for an expanded clone.

D gene	J gene	V gene	clone size	CDR3 protein	CDR3 DNA
TRBD1	TRBJ1-5	TRBV24-1	NA	CATSGGQGYSNQPQHF	TGTGCCACCAGTGGGGGACAGGGGTATAGCAATCAGCCCCAGCATTTT
NA	TRBJ2-5	TRBV11-3	NA	CASSSEETQYF	TGTGCCAGCAGCTCCGAGGAGACCCAGTACTTC
NA	TRBJ2-7	TRBV3-1/TRBV3-2	NA	CASSPPVALGMEQYF	TGTGCCAGCAGCCCCCCCGTAGCCCTAGGGATGGAGCAGTACTTC
NA	TRBJ1-4	TRBV13	NA	CASSLRTEPNEKLFF	TGTGCCAGCAGCCTCCGGACGGAACCCAATGAAAAACTGTTTTTT
NA	TRBJ1-5	TRBV6-5	NA	CASSYGQSNQPQHF	TGTGCCAGCAGTTACGGCCAAAGCAATCAGCCCCAGCATTTT
TRBD2	TRBJ2-5	TRBV7-3	NA	CASSLRPSGRETQYF	TGTGCCAGCAGCTTAAGGCCTAGCGGGAGGGAGACCCAGTACTTC
TRBD1	TRBJ2-7	TRBV5-5	NA	CASSFSGTGGYEQYF	TGTGCCAGCAGCTTTTCCGGGACAGGGGGTTACGAGCAGTACTTC
NA	TRBJ1-2	TRBV5-1	NA	CASSPGAGGLNGYTF	TGCGCCAGCAGCCCGGGCGCCGGGGGGTTGAATGGCTACACCTTC
TRBD1	TRBJ2-7	TRBV18	NA	CASSPQDREQYF	TGTGCCAGCTCACCACAGGACAGGGAGCAGTACTTC
NA	TRBJ1-5	TRBV21-1	NA	CASSKTRVDQPQHF	TGTGCCAGCAGCAAAACCAGGGTAGATCAGCCCCAGCATTTT
NA	TRBJ1-2	TRBV19	few	CASSIGPDGTFSYGYTF	TGTGCCAGTAGTATAGGTCCAGACGGGACCTTTAGTTATGGCTACACCTTC
NA	TRBJ2-1	TRBV7-3	NA	CASSRPGVEDNEQFF	TGTGCCAGCAGCAGACCGGGCGTCGAGGACAATGAGCAGTTCTTC
TRBD1	TRBJ1-1	TRBV10-3	once	CAILDDRANTEAFF	TGTGCCATCCTCGACGACAGGGCGAACACTGAAGCTTTCTTT
TRBD2	TRBJ2-3	TRBV20-1	NA	CSASRAGGTDTQYF	TGCAGTGCTAGTAGAGCGGGAGGAACAGATACGCAGTATTTT
TRBD2	TRBJ2-1	TRBV5-1	once	CASSLAFEAGGNFF	TGCGCCAGCAGCTTGGCCTTCGAAGCGGGAGGGAACTTCTTC
TRBD1	TRBJ1-2	TRBV2	NA	CASSSTGVRGGYTF	TGTGCCAGCAGTTCGACAGGGGTTAGAGGTGGCTACACCTTC
NA	TRBJ2-3	TRBV19	NA	CASVPHDRSSTDTQYF	TGTGCCAGTGTCCCCCATGACAGGTCTAGCACAGATACGCAGTATTTT
TRBD1	TRBJ1-1	TRBV28	NA	CASSDRVTEAFF	TGTGCCAGCAGCGACAGGGTGACTGAAGCTTTCTTT
NA	TRBJ2-3	TRBV6-5	NA	CASSRQGTDTQYF	TGTGCCAGCAGTAGGCAGGGCACAGATACGCAGTATTTT
NA	TRBJ1-2	TRBV28	NA	CASSPTPNYGYTF	TGTGCCAGCAGTCCAACCCCTAACTATGGCTACACCTTC
TRBD1	TRBJ2-7	TRBV27	NA	CASSLKTGPLEQYF	TGTGCCAGCAGCTTGAAGACAGGGCCCCTGGAGCAGTACTTC
NA	TRBJ2-1	TRBV5-4	NA	CASSSLARGYNEQFF	TGTGCCAGCAGTTCCCTAGCTAGGGGCTACAATGAGCAGTTCTTC
NA	TRBJ1-3	TRBV11-2	NA	CASNTGSGNTIYF	TGTGCCAGCAACACAGGCTCTGGAAACACCATATATTTT
NA	TRBJ1-2	TRBV7-9	NA	CASSIGELWGYTF	TGTGCCAGCAGTATCGGGGAATTGTGGGGCTACACCTTC
NA	TRBJ2-3	TRBV11-3	NA	CASRLHGTDTQYF	TGTGCCAGCAGGTTACACGGCACAGATACGCAGTATTTT
TRBD1	TRBJ1-2	TRBV5-4	NA	CASSPRTGTYGYTF	TGTGCCAGCAGCCCGAGGACAGGGACTTATGGCTACACCTTC
NA	TRBJ2-1	TRBV5-1	NA	CASSDLGNEQFF	TGCGCCAGCAGCGACTTGGGAAATGAGCAGTTCTTC
NA	TRBJ2-7	TRBV7-9	NA	CASSLPPDGEQYF	TGTGCCAGCAGCTTACCCCCGGACGGCGAGCAGTACTTC
NA	TRBJ2-2	TRBV3-1/TRBV3-2	NA	CASGRQGSAGELFF	TGTGCCAGCGGCCGGCAGGGTAGTGCCGGGGAGCTGTTTTTT